The 25 T cell receptor beta chains below were found in one sample sequenced in a study of preoperative IRX-2 immunotherapy in early breast cancer. Sequencing used immunoSEQ multiplex PCR; TCRdb keeps in-frame clones, though not all of them. The data hold roughly 5,300 clones, with roughly 70% observed a single time. Treatment reported: preoperative locoregional IRX-2 cytokine immunotherapy. Specimen: tumor tissue, collected before IRX-2 immunotherapy. Every receptor here comes from a human donor with breast cancer.

This chain uses TRBV7-1 with TRBJ1-3; unclear D gene. TRBV7-1 falls under the ORF class, with uncertain function. This CDR3 contains 15 residues. V gave up 4 bases and J gave up 0 bases, with 10 bases separating them. CDR3 in DNA: TGTGCCAGCAGCTTAGAGACGGGCTCTGGAAACACCATATATTTT. It codes for CASSLETGSGNTIYF.

The chain carries TRBV23-1 and TRBJ2-7; the D gene is possibly TRBD2 (5 bases). TRBV23-1 is an open reading frame whose function is uncertain. The CDR3 sequence is 15 residues long. Between the trimmed V and J ends, which lost 6 bases and 3 bases, there was a span of 18 bases. The CDR3 region is CASSQGISGIYEQYF. The DNA for the CDR3 is TGCGCCAGCAGCCAAGGAATTTCCGGGATCTACGAGCAGTACTTC.

The chain is built from TRBV7-6 and TRBJ2-3; 8 bases agree with TRBD2. This CDR3 has 15 amino acids. V shed 5 bases and J 2 bases; nucleotides not matched to a gene: 6. Germline lookup yields CDR1 SGHVS and CDR2 FNYEAQ. The CDR3 loop is CASSRGTRYTDTQYF. The CDR3, as DNA: TGTGCCAGCAGCAGGGGGACTAGATACACAGATACGCAGTATTTT.

The rearrangement uses TRBV12-5 and TRBJ2-7; 11 bases are a match to TRBD2. V gave up 6 bases and J gave up 8 bases; unmatched junction bases: 6. The germline gives CDR1 LGHNT, CDR2 FRNRAP. This CDR3 comprises 13 residues. For the CDR3, the DNA is TGTGCTAGTGGGACTAGCGGGGTGGTAAAGCAGTACTTC. It codes for CASGTSGVVKQYF.

The chain carries TRBV28 and TRBJ1-3, with D possibly TRBD1 on 6 matching bases. Deletions cut 6 bases from V and 4 bases from J, with 16 bases between. Germline loops: CDR1 MDHEN, CDR2 SYDVKM. This CDR3 spans 15 amino acids. CDR3 bases: TGTGCCAGCAGACAATACTCAGGGACAGGAAACACCATATATTTT. Protein: CASRQYSGTGNTIYF.

This clone turned up a few times. The chain has TRBV19 and TRBJ1-4; the D gene is possibly TRBD1 (5 bases). The CDR3 runs 14 residues. From germline, CDR1 is LNHDA and CDR2 SQIVND (reference sequence). The ends were cut back, 9 bases at V and 7 bases at J, with 18 bases in the middle. In DNA, the CDR3 is TGTGCCAGCCTCCCCCCCAGGGCGGGTGAAAAACTGTTTTTT. The encoded protein is CASLPPRAGEKLFF.

The V gene is TRBV6-8, the J gene TRBJ2-7, with D possibly TRBD1 on 5 matching bases. The CDR3 is made up of 15 amino acids. Trimming took 8 bases from V and 3 from J, leaving 20 bases between them. Germline CDR1 and CDR2: MNHGY and SAAAGT. CDR3 coding DNA: TGTGCCAGCGGGATATTAGGAAGGGGATACTACGAGCAGTACTTC. This gives the protein CASGILGRGYYEQYF.

The CDR3 spells CASSQFGKSGGPYEQYF. CDR3 coding DNA: TGCGCCAGCAGTCAATTTGGGAAGTCGGGAGGGCCCTACGAGCAGTACTTC. This chain connects TRBV23-1 to TRBJ2-7; 8 bases fit TRBD2. TRBV23-1 is flagged as an ORF with uncertain function. The CDR3 is 17 amino acids. V lost 1 base and J lost 2; bases outside the gene matches: 10.

This sequence joins TRBV10-2 and TRBJ1-5; 7 nucleotides align to TRBD1. V was clipped by 0 bases and J by 2 bases; unmatched bases: 4. The CDR3 is made up of 16 amino acids. Per germline, CDR1 WSHSY and CDR2 SAAADI. The CDR3 sequence is CASSESGGWGNQPQHF. The CDR3 coding sequence is TGCGCCAGCAGTGAGTCAGGGGGCTGGGGCAATCAGCCCCAGCATTTT.

The gene calls are TRBV6-8 and TRBJ1-5; perhaps TRBD1 as D (5 bases). Germline CDR1 is MNHGY and CDR2 is SAAAGT. CDR3 length equals 17 residues. V was cut by 0 bases and J by 0 bases, with 12 bases left in between. Here the CDR3 DNA reads TGTGCCAGCAGTTACTCGACGTACAGGATTAGCAATCAGCCCCAGCATTTT. It yields the protein CASSYSTYRISNQPQHF.

The rearrangement links TRBV19 to TRBJ2-1; TRBD2 might be the D (6 bases). V was cut by 1 base and J by 4 bases, with 8 bases left in between. The CDR3 runs to 14 residues. Looked up from germline, CDR1 is LNHDA and CDR2 is SQIVND (reference sequence). The CDR3 sequence is CASSIGGLYNEQFF. CDR3 bases: TGTGCCAGTAGTATAGGGGGACTGTACAATGAGCAGTTCTTC.

The chain combines TRBV30 with TRBJ1-5, with a possible D match to TRBD1 (5 bases). CDR1 is GTSNPN and CDR2 is SVGIG in the germline V gene (reference sequence). This CDR3 region has 17 residues. The V end was cut by 5 bases, the J end by 3 bases, with 23 bases between. CDR3 region: CAWARGVIEQTNQPQHF. CDR3 nucleotide sequence: TGTGCCTGGGCGCGAGGGGTTATAGAACAGACCAATCAGCCCCAGCATTTT.

The CDR3 sequence: CASSEYGAGTYEQYF. The CDR3 bases are TGTGCCAGCAGTGAATATGGCGCAGGCACCTACGAGCAGTACTTC. This sequence joins TRBV25-1 and TRBJ2-7, with unresolved D. V was pared by 0 bases and J by 2 bases, with 11 bases between. This CDR3 contains 15 residues. Germline CDR1 MGHDK, CDR2 SYGVNS.

The chain has TRBV6-8 and TRBJ1-2, with D maybe TRBD1 (6 bases). V was pared by 6 bases and J by 0 bases, with 8 bases between. Germline assignment: CDR1 MNHGY and CDR2 SAAAGT. The CDR3 sequence is 13 residues long. CDR3 amino acids: CASRYRANYGYTF. CDR3 sequence (DNA): TGTGCCAGCAGATACAGGGCTAACTATGGCTACACCTTC.

The chain employs TRBV12-5 and TRBJ2-5; D gene uncertain. Germline V gene lookup returns CDR1 LGHNT and CDR2 FRNRAP. This CDR3 is built from 16 residues. V dropped 1 base and J dropped 7 bases, with 19 bases sitting between them. The CDR3 is CASGLASGYFHGTQYF. The CDR3 bases are TGTGCTAGTGGTTTGGCTTCCGGATATTTTCATGGGACCCAGTACTTC. Supplemented by reference TRBV12-5 and TRBJ2-5, the full variable domain reads DARVTQTPRHKVTEMGQEVTMRCQPILGHNTVFWYRQTMMQGLELLAYFRNRAPLDDSGMPKDRFSAEMPDATLATLKIQPSEPRDSAVYFCASGLASGYFHGTQYFGPGTRLLVL.

Sample share makes this clone medium-sized (0.01 to 0.1%). The chain couples TRBV19 to TRBJ2-1; a possible D gene is TRBD2 (6 bases). Germline V CDR1 and CDR2: LNHDA, SQIVND (reference sequence). This CDR3 is built from 15 residues. The V end lost 5 bases, the J end lost 7 bases, and 18 bases lay between the germline ends. The CDR3 DNA is TGTGCCAGTAGTTCCGGGGGAGCGGGCGGGAATGAGCAGTTCTTC. Residues: CASSSGGAGGNEQFF.

V gene TRBV19 combines with J gene TRBJ2-6; D is ambiguous. V lost 5 bases and J 0 bases, leaving 5 bases between the germline ends. Germline V gives CDR1 LNHDA, CDR2 SQIVND (reference sequence). The CDR3 length is 14 residues. The DNA for the CDR3 is TGTGCCAGTAGTCCGAGCTCTGGGGCCAACGTCCTGACTTTC. It yields the protein CASSPSSGANVLTF.

The chain has TRBV19 and TRBJ2-6; D gene unclear. V shed 4 bases and J shed 7 bases, with 2 bases lying between them. Germline CDR1 reads LNHDA; CDR2 reads SQIVND (reference sequence). The CDR3 is 11 residues long. The CDR3 loop reads CASSNANVLTF. Written as DNA, the CDR3 is TGTGCCAGTAGTAATGCCAACGTCCTGACTTTC.

The chain couples TRBV7-6 to TRBJ1-2; unclear D gene. The CDR3 is 14 residues long. V lost 2 bases and J 3 bases, leaving 10 bases between the germline ends. Germline-derived CDR1 and CDR2 are SGHVS and FNYEAQ. The CDR3 DNA reads TGTGCCAGCAGCTTAATAGGGTTTGACTATGGCTACACCTTC. Translation: CASSLIGFDYGYTF.

The chain uses TRBV19 and TRBJ2-5; 10 bases align to TRBD1. The CDR3 consists of 16 residues. Germline V gene data show CDR1 as LNHDA and CDR2 as SQIVND (reference sequence). V shed 4 bases, J shed 5 bases, and the junction held 10 bases outside the gene matches. The CDR3: CASSTWDRGSRETQYF. The CDR3 DNA sequence: TGTGCCAGTAGTACCTGGGACAGGGGCTCCCGGGAGACCCAGTACTTC.

The chain couples TRBV29-1 to TRBJ2-3; 14 nucleotides align to TRBD2. The CDR3 is 15 residues long. Germline trimming cut 7 bases from V and 5 bases from J; bases unmatched to any gene: 8. Germline-derived CDR1 and CDR2 are SQVTM and ANQGSEA. This chain's CDR3 is CSGKGTSGRKDTQYF. The CDR3 DNA follows: TGCAGCGGCAAGGGGACTAGCGGGAGAAAAGATACGCAGTATTTT.

The chain uses TRBV6-8 and TRBJ2-6, with a weak D call TRBD1 (5 bases). This CDR3 region has 16 residues. Looked up from germline, CDR1 is MNHGY and CDR2 is SAAAGT. Trimming pared 5 bases from V and 2 bases from J, leaving 13 bases between. The CDR3: CASSDFGAPGANVLTF. In DNA, the CDR3 is TGTGCCAGCAGTGACTTTGGGGCGCCTGGGGCCAACGTCCTGACTTTC.

The chain has TRBV6-7 and TRBJ1-4, with 8 bases matching TRBD1. TRBV6-7 is an ORF; its function is uncertain. The ends lost 10 bases at V and 13 bases at J; junction bases unmatched: 8. This CDR3 spans 11 amino acids. CDR3 amino acids: CATQDRERLFF. For the CDR3, the DNA is TGTGCCACCCAGGACAGGGAGAGACTGTTTTTT.

The chain has TRBV28 and TRBJ2-1; 8 nucleotides align to TRBD2. V trimming: 6 bases; J trimming: 0 bases; junction bases outside the gene matches: 13. From germline, CDR1 is MDHEN and CDR2 SYDVKM. CDR3 size: 18 residues. The CDR3: CASRGLADGKASYNEQFF. In nucleotides, the CDR3 is TGTGCCAGCAGAGGACTAGCAGATGGCAAGGCCTCCTACAATGAGCAGTTCTTC.

This chain joins TRBV19 and TRBJ2-7; 8 bases map to TRBD2. V shed 3 bases and J 1 base; nucleotides not matched to a gene: 8. The CDR3 sequence is 16 residues long. Germline assignment: CDR1 LNHDA and CDR2 SQIVND (reference sequence). Here the CDR3 DNA reads TGTGCCAGTAGTATGTCCGCGGGGGGCGCTTCCTACGAGCAGTACTTC. This encodes CASSMSAGGASYEQYF.